The 3 T cell receptor beta chains below all came from one sample that was sequenced in a study of CD8 T cells in ankylosing spondylitis. The antigens for these receptors are not known. Overall study findings and caveats: Typical of ankylosing spondylitis blood, it appeared, was a TCR beta motif of fewer than ten highly homologous variants.

Via MiXCR, TCRdb re-called the 5' RACE reads, giving one row per CDR3 protein. The profile covers roughly 370,000 distinct CDR3 sequences, with more than 20% appearing a single time and approximately 15% taken by the ten largest. Specimen: blood, either unsorted or a sorted T cell fraction (not recorded which). The source is a male donor with ankylosing spondylitis.

CDR3 in amino acids: CASSVAGTLLISNQPQHF. DNA of the CDR3: TGTGCCAGCAGCGTAGCGGGGACGCTGCTCATAAGCAATCAGCCCCAGCATTTT. This chain connects TRBV9 to TRBJ1-5, with a tentative D call TRBD1 (5 bases). The CDR3 has 18 residues. Trimming shortened V by 0 bases and J by 1 base, and 17 bases separated the two germline ends. Germline V gene data show CDR1 as SGDLS and CDR2 as YYNGEE.

There are a few counts of this clonotype. The chain uses TRBV12-3 or TRBV12-4 and TRBJ2-1, with TRBD1 matching over 10 bases. The CDR3 consists of 15 residues. Trimming took 6 bases from V and 4 from J; bases not matched to a gene: 6. CDR3 region: CASRTDRGLYNEQFF. The CDR3 nucleotides read TGTGCCAGCAGGACCGACAGGGGGCTGTACAATGAGCAGTTCTTC.

For the CDR3, the DNA is TGTGCCATCAGTGAGCGGCAGGGTCAGACTGAAGCTTTCTTT. It is translated as CAISERQGQTEAFF. The chain couples TRBV10-3 to TRBJ1-1, with D possibly TRBD1 on 5 matching bases. The V gene lost 2 bases and the J gene lost 5 bases, with 12 bases spanning the gap. CDR1 is ENHRY and CDR2 is SYGVKD in the germline V gene. The CDR3 runs to 14 residues.